The 8 T cell receptor beta chains in this list originate from one sample, sequenced in a study of blood T cell repertoires in COVID-19. Clones were sequenced by immunoSEQ multiplex PCR, and TCRdb holds only the in-frame ones, with some missing. Here the sample spans about 140,000 clones, around 76% being singletons. Sequenced material: peripheral blood. These receptor sequences come from a man aged 80 or over with acute or convalescent COVID-19.

The V gene is TRBV6-5, the J gene TRBJ2-1, with a possible D match to TRBD2 (5 bases). The CDR3 covers 14 residues. The V end was cut by 7 bases, the J end by 3 bases, with 13 bases between. In germline, CDR1 is MNHEY, CDR2 SVGAGI. The CDR3 sequence is CASKGAESYNEQFF. CDR3 sequence (DNA): TGTGCCAGCAAGGGAGCGGAAAGCTACAATGAGCAGTTCTTC.

The chain joins TRBV19 to TRBJ2-7; 9 bases are shared with TRBD1. Unmatched junction bases numbered 3, after V lost 3 bases and J lost 3 bases. Germline V gene data show CDR1 as LNHDA and CDR2 as SQIVND (reference sequence). The CDR3 runs 14 residues. In nucleotides, the CDR3 is TGTGCCAGTAGTATTATGGACAGGGGCTACGAGCAGTACTTC. As protein: CASSIMDRGYEQYF.

V usage is TRBV24-1 and J usage is TRBJ2-3, with 11 bases fitting TRBD2. Germline CDR1 reads KGHDR; CDR2 reads SFDVKD. The CDR3 covers 17 residues. V trimming: 4 bases; J trimming: 2 bases; junction bases outside the gene matches: 7. CDR3 residues: CATSDQLAGELTDTQYF. The CDR3 coding sequence is TGTGCCACCAGTGACCAACTAGCGGGGGAGCTCACAGATACGCAGTATTTT.

This chain links TRBV5-1 with TRBJ2-7; the match to TRBD1 covers 7 bases. The germline V gene has CDR1 SGHRS and CDR2 YFSETQ. Trimming at V came to 4 bases and at J to 4 bases, leaving 14 bases not matched to a gene. The length of the CDR3 is 16 residues. CDR3 amino acids: CASSPTGTAGGYEQYF. Written as DNA, the CDR3 is TGCGCCAGCAGCCCGACTGGAACGGCAGGGGGTTACGAGCAGTACTTC. The complete variable domain, with remaining parts taken from reference TRBV5-1 and TRBJ2-7, reads KAGVTQTPRYLIKTRGQQVTLSCSPISGHRSVSWYQQTPGQGLQFLFEYFSETQRNKGNFPGRFSGRQFSNSRSEMNVSTLELGDSALYLCASSPTGTAGGYEQYFGPGTRLTVT.

About this clone itself: A junction end diverges from the germline sequence, so it may reflect a read error. The rearrangement joins TRBV6-4 to TRBJ2-7; the D gene is possibly TRBD1 (5 bases). The CDR3 loop spans 12 amino acids. Germline V CDR1 and CDR2: MRHNA, SNTAGT. CDR3 coding DNA: TGTGCCAGCAGTGACCGGCGTCAGGGTAAAAACTTC. This sequence encodes CASSDRRQGKNF.

The chain has TRBV9 and TRBJ1-5; 7 bases map to TRBD1. Losses at the gene ends were 3 bases for V and 0 bases for J; bases not matched to a gene: 3. Per germline, CDR1 SGDLS and CDR2 YYNGEE. CDR3 length equals 15 residues. CDR3 amino acids: CASSATGSSNQPQHF. The CDR3 DNA reads TGTGCCAGCAGCGCGACAGGGAGTAGCAATCAGCCCCAGCATTTT.

The chain uses TRBV28 and TRBJ2-2; possible D gene TRBD1, 6 bases. Germline values: CDR1 MDHEN, CDR2 SYDVKM. Trimming removed 8 bases from V and 1 base from J, with 11 bases in between. The CDR3 loop spans 14 amino acids. In nucleotides, the CDR3 is TGTGCCAGCCGAGGCAGGGGGAACACCGGGGAGCTGTTTTTT. This translates into CASRGRGNTGELFF.

V and J are TRBV27 and TRBJ1-6, with D unresolved. Deletions cut 0 bases from V and 10 bases from J, with 7 bases between. The CDR3 is made up of 13 amino acids. CDR1 MNHEY and CDR2 SMNVEV come from the germline V gene (reference sequence). CDR3 nucleotide sequence: TGTGCCAGCAGTTTATCGTTGAGGTCACCCCTCCACTTT. Translation: CASSLSLRSPLHF.